The present T cell receptor beta chain was sequenced within a study of CD8 T cells in ankylosing spondylitis. Regarding the study as a whole: Prior literature has documented some motif variants in synovial fluid and blood from reactive arthritis.

This clonotype showed up many times. The antigen is not known. Quantitative 5'-RACE was performed with molecular barcodes, and it yielded the TCR beta libraries. TCRdb called the 5' RACE reads again in MiXCR, with one record for every CDR3 protein. The repertoire holds some 13,000 distinct CDR3 sequences, with under 3.5% as singletons. Trimming removed 0 bases from V and 5 bases from J, with 14 bases in between. Germline V CDR1 and CDR2: SGDLS, YYNGEE. This CDR3 contains 15 residues. The source of this sequence is a male donor with ankylosing spondylitis or in good health (not recorded which). The rearrangement links TRBV9 to TRBJ1-1; D is undetermined. The sequenced sample consisted of blood, either unsorted or a sorted T cell fraction (not recorded which). The DNA for the CDR3 is TGTGCCAGCAGCGTAGGGACGGCGAGGGAGACTGAAGCTTTCTTT. Translated, it gives CASSVGTARETEAFF.